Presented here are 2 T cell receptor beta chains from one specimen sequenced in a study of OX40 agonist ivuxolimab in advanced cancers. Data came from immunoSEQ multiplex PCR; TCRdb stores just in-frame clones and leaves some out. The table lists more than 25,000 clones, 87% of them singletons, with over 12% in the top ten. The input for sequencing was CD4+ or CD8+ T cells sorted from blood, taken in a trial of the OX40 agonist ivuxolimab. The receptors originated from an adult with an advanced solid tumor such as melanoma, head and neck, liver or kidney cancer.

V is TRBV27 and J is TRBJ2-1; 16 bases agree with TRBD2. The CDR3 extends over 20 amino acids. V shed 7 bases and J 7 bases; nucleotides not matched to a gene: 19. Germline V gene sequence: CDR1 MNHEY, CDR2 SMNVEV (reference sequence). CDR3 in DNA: TGTGCCAGCACTCAGTACCGCAGTGGGACTAGCGGGAGGGTAGGGAATGAGCAGTTCTTC. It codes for CASTQYRSGTSGRVGNEQFF.

CDR3 sequence: CASSEGFSNTGELFF. In DNA, the CDR3 is TGTGCCAGCAGTGAGGGGTTTTCGAACACCGGGGAGCTGTTTTTT. The chain uses TRBV28 and TRBJ2-2, with D perhaps TRBD1 or TRBD2 (5 bases each). V was trimmed by 5 bases and J by 0 bases, leaving 10 bases between them. Germline CDR1 reads MDHEN; CDR2 reads SYDVKM. CDR3 length: 15 amino acids.